What follows describes a single TCR beta chain. The sample is drawn from a study of blood T cell repertoires in COVID-19. The CDR3 runs to 17 residues. The germline V gene has CDR1 LNHDA and CDR2 SQIVND (reference sequence). Trimming cost V 4 bases and J 0 bases, with 19 bases left between them. Using immunoSEQ multiplex PCR, the repertoire was profiled, and TCRdb retains in-frame clones only, with some absent. Here the sample spans some 110,000 clones, 82% being singletons. Sequencing was performed on peripheral blood. The chain carries TRBV19 and TRBJ2-7; TRBD2 might be the D (5 bases). The source of this sequence is an elderly woman with acute or convalescent COVID-19. In nucleotides, the CDR3 is TGTGCCAGTAGTACAGATTACGCGGACTTTGGCTCCTACGAGCAGTACTTC. It specifies CASSTDYADFGSYEQYF.